Here is one T cell receptor (beta chain) with its context. Its antigen remains unknown. This sample was taken from a study of regulatory T cells in long-lasting Graves disease. iRepertoire HTBI primers and Arm-PCR of CDR3 regions built TCR beta libraries. Via MiXCR, TCRdb re-called the multiplex PCR reads, giving one row per CDR3 protein. This sample has some 370,000 distinct CDR3 sequences; more than 20% occur once, and the top ten carry around 21%. Time point here: persistent/refractory GD, antithyroid drugs over 5 years with positive TRAb. Construction of the TCR library relied on RNA isolated from PBMCs. This CDR3 spans 13 amino acids. Germline V lookup: CDR1 SQVTM, CDR2 ANQGSEA. V dropped 7 bases and J dropped 9; count of bases not matched to a gene: 6. General study points: Graves' patients with persistent disease showed TCR diversity lower than patients newly diagnosed. Persistent disease was characterized by preferential usage of TRBV28, TRBJ1-2 and TRBJ2-5. Persistent patients shared about 2,800 public clonotypes among themselves. Newly diagnosed patients shared fewer, at about a thousand.

The sequencing here drew on peripheral blood mononuclear cells (PBMCs), taken when the disease was refractory, from a patient treated with antithyroid drugs. The rearrangement joins TRBV29-1 to TRBJ2-1; TRBD2 matches 13 bases. The receptor was isolated from a female donor with Graves disease. CDR3 in DNA: TGCAGCGCCGGACTAGCGGGAGCATTTGAGCAGTTCTTC. Its protein product is CSAGLAGAFEQFF.